This passage covers 17 T cell receptor beta chains from one sample sequenced in a study of blood T cell repertoires in COVID-19 (TCRdb year 2020). Preparation of the library involved the immunoSEQ multiplex PCR assay. This is the immuneACCESS table as TCRdb keeps it, with only in-frame sequences that have V and J called. A part of the clones is gone; compared with another copy, unresolved V genes explain less than half, and the rest is unexplained. For this sample the table gives approximately 82,000 clones, of which around 80% were detected only once. The top ten constitute over 15% of the sample. The sequenced sample was peripheral blood. The receptors here all came from a woman between 55 and 75 years old with acute or convalescent COVID-19.

The J gene is TRBJ2-2, the V gene TRBV7-2; the match to TRBD2 covers 8 bases. The germline V gene encodes CDR1 SGHTA and CDR2 FQGNSA. After removal of 3 bases from V and 1 base from J, the junction contained 4 bases not matched to a gene. The CDR3 length is 16 residues. CDR3 region: CASSFGAGVNTGELFF. The CDR3 bases are TGTGCCAGCAGCTTTGGAGCGGGGGTGAACACCGGGGAGCTGTTTTTT.

The chain links TRBV6-5 to TRBJ1-2; no definite D call. Germline loops: CDR1 MNHEY, CDR2 SVGAGI. Trimming took off 3 bases at V and 4 bases at J, with 9 bases between the two ends. This CDR3 contains 13 residues. CDR3 amino acids: CASSYNFRYGYTF. CDR3 bases: TGTGCCAGCAGTTATAATTTTCGCTATGGCTACACCTTC.

The gene calls are TRBV13 and TRBJ1-1; D possibly corresponds to TRBD1 (5 bases). In germline, CDR1 is PRHDT, CDR2 FYEKMQ (reference sequence). This CDR3 spans 17 amino acids. The V end lost 1 base, the J end lost 0 bases, and 15 bases lay between the germline ends. The CDR3 nucleotides are TGTGCCAGCAGCTTAGCGTCCCGCGGGGCCCTGAACACTGAAGCTTTCTTT. It yields the protein CASSLASRGALNTEAFF.

The V and J genes are TRBV3-1 (or the pseudogene TRBV3-2) and TRBJ1-4, with a possible D match to TRBD1 (6 bases). V dropped 4 bases and J dropped 2 bases, with 14 bases sitting between them. Per the germline V gene, CDR1 is LGHDT and CDR2 is YNNKEL (reference sequence). There are 16 residues in the CDR3. CDR3 sequence (DNA): TGTGCCAGCAGCCTTACAGGGTCGGGTACTAATGAAAAACTGTTTTTT. This encodes CASSLTGSGTNEKLFF.

The rearrangement joins TRBV5-1 to TRBJ1-3; TRBD1 is a possible D gene (5 bases). The CDR3 spans 15 residues. Trimming pared 0 bases from V and 0 bases from J, leaving 7 bases between. Germline CDR1 and CDR2: SGHRS and YFSETQ. The CDR3 DNA sequence: TGCGCCAGCAGCTTGGTCCAGGGCTCTGGAAACACCATATATTTT. Translated: CASSLVQGSGNTIYF.

V is TRBV5-1 and J is TRBJ2-7, with D possibly matching TRBD1 (5 bases). The V end was cut by 0 bases, the J end by 7 bases, with 14 bases between. The germline V gene encodes CDR1 SGHRS and CDR2 YFSETQ. This CDR3 comprises 14 residues. In nucleotides, the CDR3 is TGCGCCAGCAGCTTGGAACAGGCGGCCGGGGAGCAGTACTTC. It translates to CASSLEQAAGEQYF. The complete variable domain, with remaining parts taken from reference TRBV5-1 and TRBJ2-7, reads KAGVTQTPRYLIKTRGQQVTLSCSPISGHRSVSWYQQTPGQGLQFLFEYFSETQRNKGNFPGRFSGRQFSNSRSEMNVSTLELGDSALYLCASSLEQAAGEQYFGPGTRLTVT.

The V gene is TRBV7-2, the J gene TRBJ2-5; 7 nucleotides agree with TRBD2. V shed 1 base and J 1 base; nucleotides not matched to a gene: 3. Germline V gene sequence: CDR1 SGHTA, CDR2 FQGNSA. CDR3 length: 15 amino acids. The DNA of the CDR3 is TGTGCCAGCAGCTTAGTTGGGGGGGTCCAAGAGACCCAGTACTTC. Protein: CASSLVGGVQETQYF.

This chain uses TRBV29-1 with TRBJ1-1, with D tentatively TRBD1 (5 bases). V lost 6 bases to trimming and J lost 0 bases, with 11 bases between them. Germline values: CDR1 SQVTM, CDR2 ANQGSEA. CDR3 length equals 13 residues. The CDR3 coding sequence is TGCAGCGTAGCCTCGGGGGTGAACACTGAAGCTTTCTTT. This sequence encodes CSVASGVNTEAFF.

This clone was picked up many times. This chain links TRBV5-1 with TRBJ2-2; 7 nucleotides match TRBD2. J gave up 4 bases and V 1 base, and 7 bases lay outside the gene matches. This CDR3 has 16 amino acids. The germline V gene has CDR1 SGHRS and CDR2 YFSETQ. The chain's CDR3 is CASSLMAGVGTGELFF. The CDR3 DNA is TGCGCCAGCAGCTTGATGGCGGGAGTGGGCACCGGGGAGCTGTTTTTT.

CDR3 nucleotides: TGTGCCAGCAGCCACCCCCCAGACTACCGCTACGAGCAGTACTTC. Translating it yields CASSHPPDYRYEQYF. V gene TRBV11-3 combines with J gene TRBJ2-7; D possibly corresponds to TRBD2 (5 bases). Germline CDR1 and CDR2: SGHNT and YENEEA. The V end lost 5 bases, the J end lost 3 bases, and 17 bases lay between the germline ends. CDR3 length equals 15 residues. Based on the CDR3 plus reference TRBV11-3 and TRBJ2-7, the full variable domain is EAGVVQSPRYKIIEKKQPVAFWCNPISGHNTLYWYLQNLGQGPELLIRYENEEAVDDSQLPKDRFSAERLKGVDSTLKIQPAELGDSAVYLCASSHPPDYRYEQYFGPGTRLTVT.

V gene TRBV11-3 combines with J gene TRBJ2-3; 11 bases fit TRBD2. The CDR3 is 15 residues long. Unmatched junction bases numbered 3, after V lost 5 bases and J lost 2 bases. Germline V gene sequence: CDR1 SGHNT, CDR2 YENEEA. CDR3 in DNA: TGTGCCAGCAGCGCGGGACTAGCGGACACAGATACGCAGTATTTT. It is translated as CASSAGLADTDTQYF. The full variable domain, completed using reference TRBV11-3 and TRBJ2-3, is EAGVVQSPRYKIIEKKQPVAFWCNPISGHNTLYWYLQNLGQGPELLIRYENEEAVDDSQLPKDRFSAERLKGVDSTLKIQPAELGDSAVYLCASSAGLADTDTQYFGPGTRLTVL.

The chain links TRBV3-1 (or the pseudogene TRBV3-2) to TRBJ1-2; 7 bases are shared with TRBD1. This CDR3 spans 14 amino acids. With V trimmed by 4 bases and J by 5 bases, 7 bases remained unmatched. Germline loops: CDR1 LGHDT, CDR2 YNNKEL (reference sequence). The chain's CDR3 is CASSRQGTLYGYTF. For the CDR3, the DNA is TGTGCCAGCAGCCGACAGGGAACCCTTTATGGCTACACCTTC.

The sample holds one count of this clone. V gene TRBV15 combines with J gene TRBJ1-1; D remains unclear. Trimming took off 5 bases at V and 4 bases at J, with 11 bases between the two ends. CDR1 and CDR2 (germline): LNHNV, YYDKDF (reference sequence). The CDR3 is 13 residues long. CDR3 residues: CATSAGGVTEAFF. The CDR3 DNA follows: TGTGCCACCAGCGCGGGTGGAGTCACTGAAGCTTTCTTT.

The chain carries TRBV11-2 and TRBJ2-6; no clear D. The V end lost 3 bases, the J end lost 3 bases, and 3 bases lay between the germline ends. The CDR3 covers 13 residues. CDR1 SGHAT and CDR2 FQNNGV come from the germline V gene. CDR3 region: CASSFSGANVLTF. The CDR3 DNA reads TGTGCCAGCAGCTTCAGTGGGGCCAACGTCCTGACTTTC.

The V gene is TRBV14, the J gene TRBJ2-7, with D possibly matching TRBD1 (6 bases). The CDR3 length is 15 residues. The germline CDR1 and CDR2 sequences are SGHDN and FVKESK. Trimming stripped 4 bases from V and 6 bases from J, with 19 bases between. CDR3 residues: CASSPTPTGSAEQYF. For the CDR3, the DNA is TGTGCCAGCAGCCCCACCCCGACAGGTTCTGCCGAGCAGTACTTC.

This chain links TRBV3-1 (or the pseudogene TRBV3-2) with TRBJ2-3, with TRBD2 matching 11 bases. This CDR3 contains 14 residues. V was clipped by 8 bases and J by 4 bases; unmatched bases: 5. Germline V gene sequence: CDR1 LGHDT, CDR2 YNNKEL (reference sequence). DNA for the CDR3: TGTGCCAGCGGACTAGCGGGCCTCCCAGATACGCAGTATTTT. It translates to CASGLAGLPDTQYF.

With regard to this clone: Other nucleotide sequences in the sample specify the same CDR3. CDR3: CASSLGGGRALDEQFF. As DNA, the CDR3 is TGTGCCAGCAGCTTAGGGGGCGGGAGGGCCCTCGATGAGCAGTTCTTC. J is TRBJ2-1 and V is TRBV7-6; the match to TRBD2 covers 9 bases. The trim removed 1 base at V and 8 bases at J, leaving 9 bases unmatched. The CDR3 runs 16 residues. CDR1 SGHVS and CDR2 FNYEAQ come from the germline V gene.